These 25 T cell receptor beta chains originate from one sample sequenced in a study of glioma-infiltrating T cells after dendritic cell vaccination. Clones were sequenced by immunoSEQ multiplex PCR, and TCRdb holds only the in-frame ones, with some missing. This table has nearly 85,000 clones, around nine tenths appearing once. The material sequenced was blood, taken before dendritic cell vaccination. The receptors were gathered from a human donor with glioblastoma.

J is TRBJ2-1 and V is TRBV5-1, with 14 bases matching TRBD2. Germline assignment: CDR1 SGHRS and CDR2 YFSETQ. V lost 0 bases to trimming and J lost 6 bases; unmatched junction nucleotides: 5. This CDR3 has 17 residues. Written as DNA, the CDR3 is TGCGCCAGCAGCTTGGAGACTAGCGGGAGGGTCGCCAATGAGCAGTTCTTC. This codes for CASSLETSGRVANEQFF.

The J gene is TRBJ1-1, the V gene TRBV11-1; perhaps TRBD1 as D (6 bases). Looked up from germline, CDR1 is SGHAT and CDR2 is FQDESV (reference sequence). The CDR3 has 14 residues. V was trimmed by 5 bases and J by 1 base, leaving 11 bases between them. The CDR3 loop reads CASSAKTGNTEAFF. Here the CDR3 DNA reads TGTGCCAGCAGCGCGAAGACAGGGAACACTGAAGCTTTCTTT.

This chain uses TRBV7-2 with TRBJ2-7; 14 nucleotides match TRBD2. The V gene end was trimmed by 5 bases and the J gene end by 6 bases; junction bases not matched to a gene: 3. The CDR3 extends over 14 amino acids. Per the germline V gene, CDR1 is SGHTA and CDR2 is FQGNSA. The CDR3 DNA follows: TGTGCCAGCAGCCTAGGACTAGCGGGGGGCGAGCAGTACTTC. Translated, it gives CASSLGLAGGEQYF. The full variable domain, in which reference TRBV7-2 and TRBJ2-7 provide the parts outside the CDR3, is GAGVSQSPSNKVTEKGKDVELRCDPISGHTALYWYRQSLGQGLEFLIYFQGNSAPDKSGLPSDRFSAERTGGSVSTLTIQRTQQEDSAVYLCASSLGLAGGEQYFGPGTRLTVT.

V usage is TRBV5-4 and J usage is TRBJ1-5; D is unresolved. The V end was cut by 4 bases, the J end by 0 bases, with 11 bases between. The CDR3 runs to 15 residues. The germline V gene has CDR1 SGHNT and CDR2 YYREEE (reference sequence). The CDR3 here is CASSPSPGSNQPQHF. In nucleotides, the CDR3 is TGTGCCAGCAGCCCTTCCCCGGGTAGCAATCAGCCCCAGCATTTT.

The V and J genes are TRBV6-5 and TRBJ1-2, with no clear D. Germline V gives CDR1 MNHEY, CDR2 SVGAGI. This CDR3 is 13 amino acids long. V was clipped by 5 bases and J by 4 bases, with 11 bases between them. This CDR3 is CASSERAAYGYTF. The CDR3 bases are TGTGCCAGCAGTGAAAGAGCCGCCTATGGCTACACCTTC.

This chain connects TRBV6-1 to TRBJ2-1, with TRBD2 identical over 7 bases. Germline-derived CDR1 and CDR2 are MNHNS and SASEGT. The CDR3 is 15 residues long. With 10 bases clipped from V and 7 bases from J, the junction kept 16 bases outside the gene matches. The DNA of the CDR3 is TGTGCCACCGACCATCTAGCGGCTCCGAGGAATGAGCAGTTCTTC. It translates to CATDHLAAPRNEQFF.

To note about this clone: Other DNA sequences in this specimen translate into the identical CDR3. The chain employs TRBV5-1 and TRBJ2-5; TRBD2 agrees at 10 bases. This CDR3 has 16 amino acids. The germline CDR1 and CDR2 sequences are SGHRS and YFSETQ. J lost 1 base, V lost 0 bases, and 3 bases had no gene match. The CDR3 region is CASSLGTSGAQETQYF. The CDR3 DNA sequence: TGCGCCAGCAGCTTGGGCACTAGCGGGGCCCAAGAGACCCAGTACTTC.

The chain joins TRBV5-1 to TRBJ1-5, with 9 bases aligning to TRBD1. CDR3 size: 15 residues. Trimming took 3 bases from V and 6 from J; bases not matched to a gene: 7. Germline CDR1 and CDR2: SGHRS and YFSETQ. The CDR3 nucleotides are TGCGCCAGCAGCTGGACAGGGGAAGGGGCTCAGCCCCAGCATTTT. As protein: CASSWTGEGAQPQHF.

The V call is TRBV4-1, the J call TRBJ1-6; the match to TRBD1 covers 7 bases. The germline V gene has CDR1 MGHRA and CDR2 YSYEKL. The CDR3 loop spans 13 amino acids. V shed 1 base and J 16 bases; nucleotides not matched to a gene: 7. DNA for the CDR3: TGCGCCAGCAGCCAAGGGACAGGTCCTCCTCTCCACTTT. This codes for CASSQGTGPPLHF.

The chain couples TRBV4-1 to TRBJ2-7, with 10 bases that match TRBD1. In germline, CDR1 is MGHRA, CDR2 YSYEKL. There are 19 residues in the CDR3. Trimming removed 0 bases from V and 5 bases from J; junction bases left unmatched: 16. The CDR3: CASSQDFKGGTGDWNEQYF. Here the CDR3 DNA reads TGCGCCAGCAGCCAAGATTTTAAAGGGGGGACAGGGGATTGGAACGAGCAGTACTTC.

The CDR3 DNA reads as TGCGCCAGCAGCTTACGGGATAATGAAAAACTGTTTTTT. It codes for CASSLRDNEKLFF. The rearrangement links TRBV5-1 to TRBJ1-4; D gene ambiguous. The CDR3 totals 13 residues. Germline V gene sequence: CDR1 SGHRS, CDR2 YFSETQ. The V gene lost 2 bases and the J gene lost 4 bases, with 6 bases spanning the gap.

The chain carries TRBV2 and TRBJ1-1; the D is unclear. Trimming took off 4 bases at V and 5 bases at J, with 14 bases between the two ends. Germline V CDR1 and CDR2: SNHLY, FYNNEI. The CDR3 totals 14 residues. The CDR3 spells CASSGALRGTEAFF. CDR3 coding DNA: TGTGCCAGCAGTGGGGCTCTTCGGGGAACTGAAGCTTTCTTT.

The chain couples TRBV2 to TRBJ2-7; D gene ambiguous. Germline loops: CDR1 SNHLY, CDR2 FYNNEI. The CDR3 has 11 amino acids. V was clipped by 6 bases and J by 4 bases, with 7 bases between them. In DNA form, the CDR3 reads TGTGCCAGCAGAGTTAGTTACGAGCAGTACTTC. Translation: CASRVSYEQYF.

V gene TRBV5-1 combines with J gene TRBJ1-3, with D tentatively TRBD1 (6 bases). Germline CDR1 SGHRS, CDR2 YFSETQ. V lost 4 bases, J lost 2 bases, and 16 bases lay in between. This CDR3 has 16 residues. The CDR3 spells CASSRDRTATGNTIYF. CDR3 nucleotide sequence: TGCGCCAGCAGCCGAGACCGGACAGCGACTGGAAACACCATATATTTT.

V gene TRBV25-1 combines with J gene TRBJ2-7, with D possibly TRBD2 on 6 matching bases. This CDR3 has 13 residues. Germline CDR1 is MGHDK and CDR2 is SYGVNS. Trimming pared 2 bases from V and 5 bases from J, leaving 10 bases between. CDR3 nucleotide sequence: TGTGCCAGCAGTGAAGGAGGGGCCCACGAGCAGTACTTC. Its translation: CASSEGGAHEQYF.

CDR3 sequence: CASGLASPRGQTLLYGYTF. For the CDR3, the DNA is TGTGCTAGTGGTTTGGCTTCCCCAAGGGGGCAAACCCTCCTCTATGGCTACACCTTC. The chain joins TRBV12-5 to TRBJ1-2; 7 nucleotides line up with TRBD1. CDR1 LGHNT and CDR2 FRNRAP come from the germline V gene. The V segment lost 1 base and the J segment 4 bases; nucleotides outside the gene matches: 18. The CDR3 loop spans 19 amino acids.

This clone turned up a few times. The genes are TRBV11-3 and TRBJ2-1; D remains unclear. V lost 4 bases to trimming and J lost 2 bases, with 15 bases between them. There are 16 residues in the CDR3. Germline V lookup: CDR1 SGHNT, CDR2 YENEEA. The CDR3 DNA reads TGTGCCAGCAGCTCTGGAGAAACTGTTACCTACAATGAGCAGTTCTTC. It codes for CASSSGETVTYNEQFF.

The CDR3 spells CASSLTGQGEYEKLFF. The CDR3 nucleotides are TGCGCCAGCAGCCTCACCGGACAGGGTGAATACGAAAAACTGTTTTTT. The V gene is TRBV5-1, the J gene TRBJ1-4, with 8 bases lining up with TRBD1. The CDR3 has 16 amino acids. Per the germline V gene, CDR1 is SGHRS and CDR2 is YFSETQ. The J segment lost 8 bases and the V segment lost 4 bases, leaving 13 bases of the junction unmatched.

This clone was counted once. The chain links TRBV27 to TRBJ2-1, with a tentative D call TRBD1 (6 bases). V dropped 5 bases and J dropped 5 bases, with 22 bases sitting between them. CDR3 size: 17 residues. Per germline, CDR1 MNHEY and CDR2 SMNVEV (reference sequence). CDR3 sequence: CASSLTGHGWANNEQFF. The CDR3 bases are TGTGCCAGCAGTCTAACAGGGCACGGTTGGGCCAACAATGAGCAGTTCTTC.

This chain connects TRBV28 to TRBJ1-4, with a tentative D call TRBD1 (5 bases). The CDR3 is made up of 14 amino acids. Trimming took off 7 bases at V and 4 bases at J, with 13 bases between the two ends. CDR1 and CDR2 from the germline V gene are MDHEN and SYDVKM. In DNA, the CDR3 is TGTGCCAGCACTGGGGGGGGTAATAATGAAAAACTGTTTTTT. Residues: CASTGGGNNEKLFF.

The V call is TRBV7-6, the J call TRBJ2-7; 8 bases are shared with TRBD1. Germline values: CDR1 SGHVS, CDR2 FNYEAQ. The CDR3 sequence is 14 residues long. V gave up 5 bases and J gave up 3 bases; unmatched junction bases: 6. The CDR3 DNA follows: TGTGCCAGCAGCCCGACGACAGGGGACTACGAGCAGTACTTC. Translation: CASSPTTGDYEQYF.

The chain links TRBV27 to TRBJ2-7; 9 bases match TRBD1. V gave up 10 bases and J gave up 2 bases; unmatched junction bases: 9. Germline V gene lookup returns CDR1 MNHEY and CDR2 SMNVEV (reference sequence). The CDR3 is made up of 14 amino acids. CDR3 nucleotide sequence: TGTGCCACCCGCCCGGGACAGGGACCCTACGAGCAGTACTTC. As protein: CATRPGQGPYEQYF.

The V and J genes are TRBV11-2 and TRBJ2-1, with 13 bases fitting TRBD2. CDR1 is SGHAT and CDR2 is FQNNGV in the germline V gene. V lost 1 base to trimming and J lost 0 bases; unmatched junction nucleotides: 6. The CDR3 runs 19 residues. CDR3 sequence (DNA): TGTGCCAGCAGCTTAGCGGGACTAGCGGGGCCGAGCTCCTACAATGAGCAGTTCTTC. Residues: CASSLAGLAGPSSYNEQFF.

The rearrangement links TRBV10-1 to TRBJ2-7, with 7 bases fitting TRBD2. This CDR3 has 15 amino acids. Trimming at V came to 0 bases and at J to 3 bases, leaving 5 bases not matched to a gene. CDR1 and CDR2 from the germline V gene are WNHNN and SYGVQD (reference sequence). The CDR3 reads CASSESLGGSYEQYF. The DNA for the CDR3 is TGCGCCAGCAGTGAGTCGCTCGGGGGGAGCTACGAGCAGTACTTC.

The chain combines TRBV5-1 with TRBJ1-5; D gene ambiguous. There are 13 residues in the CDR3. Per the germline V gene, CDR1 is SGHRS and CDR2 is YFSETQ. V gave up 4 bases and J gave up 2 bases, with 7 bases separating them. Here the CDR3 reads CASSAQGNQPQHF. The CDR3 coding sequence is TGCGCCAGCAGCGCCCAGGGCAATCAGCCCCAGCATTTT.